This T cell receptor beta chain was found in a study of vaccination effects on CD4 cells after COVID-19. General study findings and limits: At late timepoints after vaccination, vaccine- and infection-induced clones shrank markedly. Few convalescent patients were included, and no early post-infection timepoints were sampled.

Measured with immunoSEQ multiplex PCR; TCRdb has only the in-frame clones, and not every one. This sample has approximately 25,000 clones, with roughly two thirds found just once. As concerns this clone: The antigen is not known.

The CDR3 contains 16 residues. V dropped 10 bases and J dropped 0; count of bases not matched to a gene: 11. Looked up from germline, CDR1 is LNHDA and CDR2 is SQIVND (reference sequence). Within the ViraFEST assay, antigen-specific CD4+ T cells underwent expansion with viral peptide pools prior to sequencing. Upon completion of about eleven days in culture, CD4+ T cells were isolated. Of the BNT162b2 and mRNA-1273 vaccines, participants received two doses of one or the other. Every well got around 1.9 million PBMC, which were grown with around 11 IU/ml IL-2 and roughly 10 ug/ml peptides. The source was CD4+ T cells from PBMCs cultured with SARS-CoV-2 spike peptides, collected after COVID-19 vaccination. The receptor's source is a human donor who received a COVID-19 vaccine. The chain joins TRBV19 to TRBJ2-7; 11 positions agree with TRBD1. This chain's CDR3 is CATADRGRQSSYEQYF. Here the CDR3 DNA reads TGTGCCACCGCGGACAGGGGGCGGCAATCCTCCTACGAGCAGTACTTC.